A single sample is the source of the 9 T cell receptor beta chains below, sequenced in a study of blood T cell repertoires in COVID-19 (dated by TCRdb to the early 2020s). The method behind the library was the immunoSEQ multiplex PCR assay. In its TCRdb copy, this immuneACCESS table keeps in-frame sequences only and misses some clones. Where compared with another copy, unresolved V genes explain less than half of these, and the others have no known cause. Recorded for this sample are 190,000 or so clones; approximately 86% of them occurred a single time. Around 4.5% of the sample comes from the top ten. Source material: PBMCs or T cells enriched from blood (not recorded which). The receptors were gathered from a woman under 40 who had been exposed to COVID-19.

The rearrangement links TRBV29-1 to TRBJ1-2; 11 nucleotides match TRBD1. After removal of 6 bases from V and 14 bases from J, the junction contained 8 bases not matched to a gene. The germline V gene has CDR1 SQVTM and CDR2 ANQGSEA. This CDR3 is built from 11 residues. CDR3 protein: CSVRDRGVETF. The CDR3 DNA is TGCAGCGTGCGGGACAGGGGGGTTGAGACCTTC.

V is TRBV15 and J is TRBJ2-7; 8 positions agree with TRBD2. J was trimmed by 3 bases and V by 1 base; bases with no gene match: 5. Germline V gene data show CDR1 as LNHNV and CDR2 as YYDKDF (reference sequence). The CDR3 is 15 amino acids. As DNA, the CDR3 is TGTGCCACCAGCAGAGGGAGCGGGGGAGTCTACGAGCAGTACTTC. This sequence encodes CATSRGSGGVYEQYF. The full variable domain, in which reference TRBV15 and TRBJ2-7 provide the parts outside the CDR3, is DAMVIQNPRYQVTQFGKPVTLSCSQTLNHNVMYWYQQKSSQAPKLLFHYYDKDFNNEADTPDNFQSRRPNTSFCFLDIRSPGLGDTAMYLCATSRGSGGVYEQYFGPGTRLTVT.

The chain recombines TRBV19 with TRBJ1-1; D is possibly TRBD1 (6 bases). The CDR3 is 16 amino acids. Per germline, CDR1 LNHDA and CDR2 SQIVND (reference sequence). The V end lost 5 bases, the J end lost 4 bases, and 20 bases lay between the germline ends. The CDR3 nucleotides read TGTGCCAGTAGTGGGTGGGCAGGGGCCGAGGTCACTGAAGCTTTCTTT. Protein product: CASSGWAGAEVTEAFF. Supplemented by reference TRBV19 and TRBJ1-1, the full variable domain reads DGGITQSPKYLFRKEGQNVTLSCEQNLNHDAMYWYRQDPGQGLRLIYYSQIVNDFQKGDIAEGYSVSREKKESFPLTVTSAQKNPTAFYLCASSGWAGAEVTEAFFGQGTRLTVV.

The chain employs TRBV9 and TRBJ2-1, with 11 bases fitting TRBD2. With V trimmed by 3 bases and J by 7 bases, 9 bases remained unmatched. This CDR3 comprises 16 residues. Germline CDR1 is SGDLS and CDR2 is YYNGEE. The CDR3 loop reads CASSAREASGGNEQFF. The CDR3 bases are TGTGCCAGCAGCGCCCGAGAAGCTAGCGGGGGGAATGAGCAGTTCTTC.

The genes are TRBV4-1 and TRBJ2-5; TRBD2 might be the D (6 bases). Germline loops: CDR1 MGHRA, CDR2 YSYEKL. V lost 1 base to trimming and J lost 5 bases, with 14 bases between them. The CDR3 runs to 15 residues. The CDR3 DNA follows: TGCGCCAGCAGCCAAGTTCCGGGGGAAGTTGAGACCCAGTACTTC. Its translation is CASSQVPGEVETQYF.

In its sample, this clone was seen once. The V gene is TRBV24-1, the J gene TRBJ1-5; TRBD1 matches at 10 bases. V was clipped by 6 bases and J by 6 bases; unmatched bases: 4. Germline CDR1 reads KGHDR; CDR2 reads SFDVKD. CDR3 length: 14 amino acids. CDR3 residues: CATSSGTGAQPQHF. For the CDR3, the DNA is TGTGCCACCAGTTCCGGGACAGGGGCTCAGCCCCAGCATTTT.

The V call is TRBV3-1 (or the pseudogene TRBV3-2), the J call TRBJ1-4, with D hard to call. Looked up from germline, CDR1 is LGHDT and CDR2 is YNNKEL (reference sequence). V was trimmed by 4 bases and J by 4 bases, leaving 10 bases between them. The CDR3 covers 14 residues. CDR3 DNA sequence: TGTGCCAGCAGCCCTTACCCTATTAATGAAAAACTGTTTTTT. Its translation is CASSPYPINEKLFF.

The CDR3 loop is CASSQVTGGETQYF. The CDR3 coding sequence is TGTGCCAGCAGCCAAGTGACAGGGGGGGAGACCCAGTACTTC. This rearrangement joins TRBV3-1 (or the pseudogene TRBV3-2) to TRBJ2-5; TRBD1 matches 9 bases. This CDR3 is built from 14 residues. Germline CDR1 is LGHDT and CDR2 is YNNKEL (reference sequence). Trimming at V came to 1 base and at J to 5 bases, leaving 2 bases not matched to a gene.

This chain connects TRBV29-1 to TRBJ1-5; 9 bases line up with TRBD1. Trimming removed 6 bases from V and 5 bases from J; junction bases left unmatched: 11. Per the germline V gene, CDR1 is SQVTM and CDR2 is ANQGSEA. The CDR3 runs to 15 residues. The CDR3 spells CSVGQGAGGDQPQHF. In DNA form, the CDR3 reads TGCAGCGTGGGACAGGGTGCCGGTGGAGATCAGCCCCAGCATTTT.